This TCR beta chain comes out of a study of blood T cell repertoires in COVID-19. Study-level background: Samples representing acute and convalescent COVID-19 were sourced from the United States, Italy and Spain. Nucleic acid was either cDNA or gDNA, and it came from T cells, B-cell-depleted T cells, or PBMCs.

Per the original methods: Reference gene primers were amplified, and this amplification served to estimate nucleated cell counts. Profiling relied on immunoSEQ multiplex PCR, and the TCRdb table lists in-frame clones only, not all of them. V and J calls and clone size come straight from that table; D and trimming were deduced from the DNA. Of approximately 65,000 clones in the sample, 85% to 95% are singletons; the top ten hold about 3%. The receptor was derived from a man between 65 and 79 years old with active COVID-19. The specimen sequenced was peripheral blood.

CDR3: CASSVFSGQGKRGANNEQFF. DNA of the CDR3: TGTGCCAGCAGCGTATTTTCCGGACAGGGAAAGCGGGGGGCGAACAATGAGCAGTTCTTC. The rearrangement uses TRBV9 and TRBJ2-1; D is perhaps TRBD2 (9 bases). Germline loops: CDR1 SGDLS, CDR2 YYNGEE. Trimming took off 1 base at V and 5 bases at J, with 28 bases between the two ends. The length of the CDR3 is 20 residues.